This T cell receptor (beta chain) is drawn from a study of T cell responses to AZD1222 COVID-19 vaccine (dated by TCRdb to the early 2020s). General notes on the study: AZD1222 recipients given second doses at about 4 weeks or at about 12 weeks were pooled, since spike-specific TCR depth and breadth were not found to differ between the two schedules. A total of under 250 trial participants underwent TCR sequencing, of whom roughly 210 had received two doses of AZD1222 and around 26 had received two doses of the MenACWY control vaccine. Enrollment into the trials was organized by age into subgroups of 18-55, 56-69 and 70-plus years, and those subgroups contained approximately 160, 26 and 62 TCR-sequenced participants, respectively. The study at large found these results: After two AZD1222 doses, both the breadth and the depth of spike-specific TCRs were significantly higher than at day 0 and than in MenACWY recipients. Epitopes outside the regions mutated in the B.1.351 and B.1.1.7 variants were reportedly recognized by nearly half of the unique spike-specific TCRs. No day 14 peak-response samples were available, so repertoires were characterized only after the peak T cell response. Most participants were white British and females outnumbered males, and the authors suggested that clonal diversity may have been underestimated. Conclusions about previously exposed vaccinees are limited, since just six AZD1222 recipients were seropositive for SARS-CoV-2 at baseline. The 56-69-year group was small, and its depth increase did not reach significance, likely because of low power. Vaccine-associated CD4 TCRs spanned the whole spike protein, with dominant responses in regions 160-218 and 743-854.

The CDR3 regions of human TCRbeta chains were analyzed by immunosequencing. Per the source publication's procedure: TCRs in the repertoires were matched against a reference library of SARS-CoV-2-specific TCRs that had been generated with the MIRA antigen-specificity platform. Breadth meant the fraction of unique TCRs that were SARS-CoV-2-associated, whereas depth meant the fraction of total T cells that were SARS-CoV-2-associated. Each spike-specific TCR was assigned to its reactive spike region and to a CD4 or CD8 class using the MIRA data. Log10-transformed breadth and depth values were compared by one-way ANOVA with Sidak's multiple comparisons tests. TCRdb obtained this table from immuneACCESS and retained in-frame rearrangements with V and J assigned. These tables miss some clones; where compared with another copy, unresolved V genes account for less than half of the shortfall, and the remainder is unexplained. V and J calls and clone size are as listed in that table; D and trimming were resolved from the DNA. The table for this sample lists 98,000 or so clones; 75% to 90% of them were counted only once. The ten largest account for 18% of the sample.

Explained via the paper, the time point label denotes: baseline before first vaccination. Vaccinee samples came from UK trials COV001 and COV002, including a single-blind randomized controlled phase 2/3 trial of AZD1222 (ChAdOx1 nCoV-19) in healthy adults. For TCRbeta chain sequencing, PBMC samples were collected from trial participants at day 0 and at day 28 after the second dose. This clone has only one observation. The target of this receptor is not known. Base qualities are not recorded, but no much larger clone differs from it by a single base. The TCR sequence derives from an adult in good health. The sample was peripheral blood, taken on day 0 of AZD1222 vaccination.

Read as DNA, the sequence is TGTGCCAGCAGTCCTCGGGGACTAAATAGCAATCAGCCCCAGCATTTT. It specifies CASSPRGLNSNQPQHF. The chain was built from TRBV27 and TRBJ1-5, and the D gene may be TRBD1, 5 bases matching. The CDR3 measures 16 amino acids from cysteine to phenylalanine. Only the CDR3 DNA is retained, 48 bases long and in frame from the first base. V was cut back by 5 bases and J by 0 bases, leaving a gap of 14 bases between them. As encoded in the germline V gene (reference sequence), CDR1 is MNHEY while CDR2 is SMNVEV.